What follows are 2 T cell receptor beta chains derived from one specimen sequenced in a study of cytomegalovirus exposure and HLA in healthy donors. Assay used: immunoSEQ multiplex PCR; TCRdb lists only in-frame clones, some missing. The sample lists nearly 200,000 clones, roughly 82% occurring once. Sequencing input: PBMCs. The source of these receptors is a woman aged 25 to 45 in good health and CMV-seropositive.

The chain links TRBV15 to TRBJ2-7; the D is unclear. CDR1 is LNHNV, CDR2 YYDKDF, per germline (reference sequence). The CDR3 contains 16 residues. The V gene lost 3 bases and the J gene lost 5 bases, with 20 bases spanning the gap. The DNA for the CDR3 is TGTGCCACCAGCAGGGCGACGGAACTTACAGCCAACGAGCAGTACTTC. Residues: CATSRATELTANEQYF.

The V and J genes are TRBV6-5 and TRBJ2-1, with 10 bases aligning to TRBD2. Germline V gene sequence: CDR1 MNHEY, CDR2 SVGAGI. V was clipped by 2 bases and J by 4 bases; unmatched bases: 2. The CDR3 extends over 15 amino acids. CDR3 region: CASSYRTSGYNEQFF. CDR3 DNA: TGTGCCAGCAGTTACCGGACTAGCGGTTACAATGAGCAGTTCTTC.